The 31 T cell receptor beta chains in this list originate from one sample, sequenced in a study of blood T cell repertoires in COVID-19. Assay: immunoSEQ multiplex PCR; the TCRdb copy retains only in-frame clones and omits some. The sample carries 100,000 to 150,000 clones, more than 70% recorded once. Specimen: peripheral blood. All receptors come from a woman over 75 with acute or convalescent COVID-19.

The CDR3 bases are TGTGCCAGCAGTTTAAGTAGGACAGTTCAAGAGACCCAGTACTTC. This codes for CASSLSRTVQETQYF. The rearrangement links TRBV27 to TRBJ2-5, with a tentative D call TRBD1 (6 bases). This CDR3 comprises 15 residues. With 2 bases removed from V and 2 bases from J, the gap between germline ends came to 12 bases. Germline V gene sequence: CDR1 MNHEY, CDR2 SMNVEV (reference sequence).

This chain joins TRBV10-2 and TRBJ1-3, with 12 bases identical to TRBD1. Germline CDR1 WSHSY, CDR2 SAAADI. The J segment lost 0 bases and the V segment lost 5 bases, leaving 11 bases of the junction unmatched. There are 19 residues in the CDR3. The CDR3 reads CASSPSRDRGLYSGNTIYF. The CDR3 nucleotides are TGCGCCAGCAGTCCCTCGCGGGACAGGGGGCTCTACTCTGGAAACACCATATATTTT.

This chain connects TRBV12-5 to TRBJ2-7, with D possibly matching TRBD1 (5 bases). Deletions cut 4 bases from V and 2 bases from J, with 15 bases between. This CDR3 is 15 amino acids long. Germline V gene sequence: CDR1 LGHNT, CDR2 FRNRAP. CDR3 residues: CASGSIETDTYEQYF. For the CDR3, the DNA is TGTGCTAGTGGTTCGATCGAGACAGATACCTACGAGCAGTACTTC.

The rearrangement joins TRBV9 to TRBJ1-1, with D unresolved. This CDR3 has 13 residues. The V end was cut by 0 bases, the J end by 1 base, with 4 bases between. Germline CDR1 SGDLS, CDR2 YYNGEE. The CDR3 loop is CASSVEPNTEAFF. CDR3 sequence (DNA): TGTGCCAGCAGCGTAGAGCCGAACACTGAAGCTTTCTTT.

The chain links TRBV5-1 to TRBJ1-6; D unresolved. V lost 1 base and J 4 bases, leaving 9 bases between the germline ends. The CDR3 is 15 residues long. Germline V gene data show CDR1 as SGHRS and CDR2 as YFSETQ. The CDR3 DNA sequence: TGCGCCAGCAGCTTGTCCGAGGGATATAATTCACCCCTCCACTTT. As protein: CASSLSEGYNSPLHF.

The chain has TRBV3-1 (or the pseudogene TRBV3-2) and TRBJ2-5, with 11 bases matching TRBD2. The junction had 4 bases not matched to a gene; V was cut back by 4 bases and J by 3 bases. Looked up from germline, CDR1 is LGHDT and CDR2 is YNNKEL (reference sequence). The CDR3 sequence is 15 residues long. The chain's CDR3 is CASSRGTSGKETQYF. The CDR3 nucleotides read TGTGCCAGCAGCCGAGGGACTAGCGGAAAAGAGACCCAGTACTTC.

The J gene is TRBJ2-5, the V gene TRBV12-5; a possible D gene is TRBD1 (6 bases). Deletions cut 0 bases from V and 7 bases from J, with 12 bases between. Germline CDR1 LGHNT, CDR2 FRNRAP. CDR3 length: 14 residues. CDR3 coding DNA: TGTGCTAGTGGTTTGGTAACCCAGGGGAGGACCCAGTACTTC. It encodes CASGLVTQGRTQYF.

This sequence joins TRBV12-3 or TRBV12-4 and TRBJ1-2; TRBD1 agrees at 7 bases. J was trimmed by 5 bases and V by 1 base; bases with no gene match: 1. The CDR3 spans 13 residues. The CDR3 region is CASSLGTGYGYTF. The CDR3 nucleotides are TGTGCCAGCAGTTTAGGGACAGGATATGGCTACACCTTC.

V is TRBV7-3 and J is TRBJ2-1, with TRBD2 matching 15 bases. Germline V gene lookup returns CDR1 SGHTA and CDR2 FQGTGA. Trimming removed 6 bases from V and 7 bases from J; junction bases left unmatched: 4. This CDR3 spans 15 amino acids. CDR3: CASSKGTSGGNEQFF. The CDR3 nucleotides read TGTGCCAGCAGTAAAGGGACTAGCGGGGGGAATGAGCAGTTCTTC.

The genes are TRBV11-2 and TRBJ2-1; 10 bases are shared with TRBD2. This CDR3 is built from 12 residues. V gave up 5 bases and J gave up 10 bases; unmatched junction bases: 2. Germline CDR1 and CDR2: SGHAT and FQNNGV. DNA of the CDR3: TGTGCCAGCAGCAAGGGACTAGCGGAGCAGTTCTTC. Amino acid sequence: CASSKGLAEQFF.

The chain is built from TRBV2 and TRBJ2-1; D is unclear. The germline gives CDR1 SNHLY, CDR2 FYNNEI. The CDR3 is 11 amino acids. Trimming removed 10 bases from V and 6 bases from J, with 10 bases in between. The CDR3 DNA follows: TGTGCCAACAAGATCCGCAATGAGCAGTTCTTC. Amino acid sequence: CANKIRNEQFF.

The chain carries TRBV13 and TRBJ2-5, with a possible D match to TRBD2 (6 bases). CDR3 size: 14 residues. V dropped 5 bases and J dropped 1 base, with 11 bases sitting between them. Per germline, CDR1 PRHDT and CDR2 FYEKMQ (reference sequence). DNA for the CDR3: TGTGCCAGCAGCCAACTAGCCGGCCAAGAGACCCAGTACTTC. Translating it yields CASSQLAGQETQYF.

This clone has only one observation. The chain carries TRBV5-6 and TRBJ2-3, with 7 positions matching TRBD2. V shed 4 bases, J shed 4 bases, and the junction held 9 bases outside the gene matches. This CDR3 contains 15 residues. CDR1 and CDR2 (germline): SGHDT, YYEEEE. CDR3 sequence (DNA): TGTGCCAGCAGCGACAGCGGGACTCTCCCAGATACGCAGTATTTT. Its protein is CASSDSGTLPDTQYF.

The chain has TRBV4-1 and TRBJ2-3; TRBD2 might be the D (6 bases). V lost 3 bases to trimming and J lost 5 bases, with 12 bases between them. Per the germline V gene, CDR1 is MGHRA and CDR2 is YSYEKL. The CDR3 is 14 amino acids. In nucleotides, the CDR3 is TGCGCCAGCAGCCAGCTAGCGTCAGGAGATACGCAGTATTTT. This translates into CASSQLASGDTQYF.

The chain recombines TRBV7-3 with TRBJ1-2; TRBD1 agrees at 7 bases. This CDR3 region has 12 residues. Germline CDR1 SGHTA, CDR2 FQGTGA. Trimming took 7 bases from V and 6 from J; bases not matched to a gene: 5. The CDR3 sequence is CASNRGSDGYTF. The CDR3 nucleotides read TGTGCCAGCAACAGGGGCAGCGATGGCTACACCTTC.

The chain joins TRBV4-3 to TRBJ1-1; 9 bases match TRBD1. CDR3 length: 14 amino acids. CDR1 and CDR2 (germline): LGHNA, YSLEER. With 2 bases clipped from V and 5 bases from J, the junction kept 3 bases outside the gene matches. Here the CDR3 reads CASSQTGGGTEAFF. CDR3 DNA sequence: TGCGCCAGCAGCCAAACAGGGGGCGGGACTGAAGCTTTCTTT.

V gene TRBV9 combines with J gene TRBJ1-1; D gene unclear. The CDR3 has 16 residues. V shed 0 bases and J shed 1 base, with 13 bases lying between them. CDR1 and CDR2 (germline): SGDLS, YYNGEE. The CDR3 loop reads CASSVAPVGWNTEAFF. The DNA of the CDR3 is TGTGCCAGCAGCGTAGCCCCGGTCGGTTGGAACACTGAAGCTTTCTTT.

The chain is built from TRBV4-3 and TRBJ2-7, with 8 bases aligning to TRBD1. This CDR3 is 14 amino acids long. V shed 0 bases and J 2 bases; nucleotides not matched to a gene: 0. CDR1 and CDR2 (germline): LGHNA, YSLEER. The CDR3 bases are TGCGCCAGCAGCCAAGACAGGGGGCCCTACGAGCAGTACTTC. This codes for CASSQDRGPYEQYF.

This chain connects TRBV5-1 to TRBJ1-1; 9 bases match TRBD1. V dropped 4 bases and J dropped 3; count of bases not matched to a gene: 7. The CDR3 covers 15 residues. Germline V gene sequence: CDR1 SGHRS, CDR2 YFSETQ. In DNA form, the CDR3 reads TGCGCCAGCAGCCACGGGACAGGGATTTACACTGAAGCTTTCTTT. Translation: CASSHGTGIYTEAFF.

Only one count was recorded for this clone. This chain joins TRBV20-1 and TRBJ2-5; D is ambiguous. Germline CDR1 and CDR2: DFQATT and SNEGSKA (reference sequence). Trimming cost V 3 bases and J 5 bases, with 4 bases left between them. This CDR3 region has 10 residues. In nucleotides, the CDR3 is TGCAGTGCTAGGCGGGAGACCCAGTACTTC. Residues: CSARRETQYF.

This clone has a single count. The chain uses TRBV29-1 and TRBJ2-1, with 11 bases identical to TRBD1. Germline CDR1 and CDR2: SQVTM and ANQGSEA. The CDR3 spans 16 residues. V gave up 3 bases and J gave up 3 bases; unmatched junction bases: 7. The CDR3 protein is CSVDRGDRGGYNEQFF. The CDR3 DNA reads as TGCAGCGTTGATCGAGGGGACAGGGGGGGCTACAATGAGCAGTTCTTC.

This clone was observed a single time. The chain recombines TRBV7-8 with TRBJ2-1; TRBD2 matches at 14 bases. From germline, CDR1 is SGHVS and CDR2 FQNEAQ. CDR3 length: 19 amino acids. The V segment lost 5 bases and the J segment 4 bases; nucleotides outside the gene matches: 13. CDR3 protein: CASSMRTSGGRMMYNEQFF. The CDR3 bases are TGTGCCAGCAGCATGCGGACTAGCGGGGGGAGAATGATGTACAATGAGCAGTTCTTC.

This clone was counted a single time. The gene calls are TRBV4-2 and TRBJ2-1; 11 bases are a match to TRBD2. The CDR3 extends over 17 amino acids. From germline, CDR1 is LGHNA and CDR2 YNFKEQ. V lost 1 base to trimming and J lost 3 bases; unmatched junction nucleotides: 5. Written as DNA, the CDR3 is TGTGCCAGCAGCCAAGGCGGGACTAGCGGAGACTACAATGAGCAGTTCTTC. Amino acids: CASSQGGTSGDYNEQFF.

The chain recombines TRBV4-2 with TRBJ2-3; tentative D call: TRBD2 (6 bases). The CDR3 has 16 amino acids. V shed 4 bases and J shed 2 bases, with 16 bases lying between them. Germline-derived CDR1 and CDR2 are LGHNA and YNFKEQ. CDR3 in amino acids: CASSLTGTGPTDTQYF. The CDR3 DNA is TGTGCCAGCAGCCTCACCGGGACTGGTCCCACAGATACGCAGTATTTT.

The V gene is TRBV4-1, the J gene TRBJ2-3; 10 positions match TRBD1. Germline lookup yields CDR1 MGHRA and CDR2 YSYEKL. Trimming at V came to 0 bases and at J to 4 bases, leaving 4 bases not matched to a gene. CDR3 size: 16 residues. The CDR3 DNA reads TGCGCCAGCAGCCAAGAAGTGACAGGGGGCGCAGATACGCAGTATTTT. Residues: CASSQEVTGGADTQYF.

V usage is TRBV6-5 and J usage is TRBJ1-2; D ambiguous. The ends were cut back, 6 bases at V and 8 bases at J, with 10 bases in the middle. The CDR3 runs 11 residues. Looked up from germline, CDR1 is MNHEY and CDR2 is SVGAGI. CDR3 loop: CASSPTRGYTF. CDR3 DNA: TGTGCCAGCAGCCCAACCAGAGGCTACACCTTC.

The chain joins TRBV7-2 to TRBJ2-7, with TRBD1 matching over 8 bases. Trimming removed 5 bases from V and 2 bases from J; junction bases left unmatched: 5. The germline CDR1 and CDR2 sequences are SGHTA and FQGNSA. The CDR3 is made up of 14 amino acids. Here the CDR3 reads CASSLQGAAYEQYF. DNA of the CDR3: TGTGCCAGCAGCCTTCAGGGGGCCGCCTACGAGCAGTACTTC.

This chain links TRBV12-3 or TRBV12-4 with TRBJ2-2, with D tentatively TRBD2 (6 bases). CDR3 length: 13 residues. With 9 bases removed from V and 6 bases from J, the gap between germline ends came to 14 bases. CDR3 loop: CASRTGGSGELFF. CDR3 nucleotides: TGTGCCAGTCGTACCGGGGGTTCCGGGGAGCTGTTTTTT.

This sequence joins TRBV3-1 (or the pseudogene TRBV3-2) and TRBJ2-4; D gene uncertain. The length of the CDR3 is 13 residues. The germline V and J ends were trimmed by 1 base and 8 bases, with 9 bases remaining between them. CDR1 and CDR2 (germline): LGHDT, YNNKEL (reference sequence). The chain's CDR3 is CASSQGQIHIQYF. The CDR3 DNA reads TGTGCCAGCAGCCAAGGGCAAATCCACATTCAGTACTTC.

The CDR3 nucleotides are TGTGCCAGTAGTATAGGGGGAGCTAATGAAAAACTGTTTTTT. Residues: CASSIGGANEKLFF. The chain links TRBV19 to TRBJ1-4, with unresolved D. The CDR3 spans 14 residues. Germline V gene lookup returns CDR1 LNHDA and CDR2 SQIVND (reference sequence). V was clipped by 1 base and J by 3 bases, with 6 bases between them.

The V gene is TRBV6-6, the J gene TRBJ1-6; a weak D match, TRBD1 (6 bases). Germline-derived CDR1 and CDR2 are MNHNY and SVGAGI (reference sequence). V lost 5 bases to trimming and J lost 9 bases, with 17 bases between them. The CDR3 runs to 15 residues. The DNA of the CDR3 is TGTGCCAGCAGTACCGTAAGGGGGATGGTTTCACCCCTCCACTTT. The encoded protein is CASSTVRGMVSPLHF.